The clone carrying this T cell receptor (beta chain) occurred many times. The antigen remains unidentified. The data belong to a study of CD8 T cells in ankylosing spondylitis. Via MiXCR, TCRdb re-called the 5' RACE reads, giving one row per CDR3 protein. The sample lists 500,000 or so distinct CDR3 sequences; about 5.2% were seen once. The CDR3 is 15 residues long. Trimming shortened V by 5 bases and J by 3 bases, and 17 bases separated the two germline ends. The germline V gene has CDR1 SGHTA and CDR2 FQGNSA. Study results and limitations: Among TCR beta sequences, a motif of eight or nine highly homologous variants appeared characteristic of ankylosing spondylitis blood.

This receptor was obtained from a male donor with ankylosing spondylitis. The chain recombines TRBV7-2 with TRBJ2-7; D uncertain. The sample comprised blood, either unsorted or a sorted T cell fraction (not recorded which). CDR3 loop: CASSPRGRTSYEQYF. For the CDR3, the DNA is TGTGCCAGCAGCCCCCGTGGTAGAACGAGCTACGAGCAGTACTTC.